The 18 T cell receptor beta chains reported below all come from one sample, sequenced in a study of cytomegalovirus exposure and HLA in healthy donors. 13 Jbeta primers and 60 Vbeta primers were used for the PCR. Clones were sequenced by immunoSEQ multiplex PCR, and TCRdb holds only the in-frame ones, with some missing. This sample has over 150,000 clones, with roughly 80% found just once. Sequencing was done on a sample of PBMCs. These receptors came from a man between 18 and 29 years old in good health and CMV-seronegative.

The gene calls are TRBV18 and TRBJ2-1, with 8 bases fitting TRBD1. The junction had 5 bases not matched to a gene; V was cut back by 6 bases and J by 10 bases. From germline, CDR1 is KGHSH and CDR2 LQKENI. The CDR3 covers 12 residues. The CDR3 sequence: CASSSGQGEQFF. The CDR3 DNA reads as TGTGCCAGCTCGTCCGGACAGGGCGAGCAGTTCTTC.

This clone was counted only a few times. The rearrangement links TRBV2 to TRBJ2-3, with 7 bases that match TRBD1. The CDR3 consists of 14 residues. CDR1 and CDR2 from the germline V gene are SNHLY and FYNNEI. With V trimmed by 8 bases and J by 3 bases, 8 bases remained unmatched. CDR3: CASARDRRTDTQYF. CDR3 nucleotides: TGTGCCAGCGCACGGGACAGACGAACAGATACGCAGTATTTT.

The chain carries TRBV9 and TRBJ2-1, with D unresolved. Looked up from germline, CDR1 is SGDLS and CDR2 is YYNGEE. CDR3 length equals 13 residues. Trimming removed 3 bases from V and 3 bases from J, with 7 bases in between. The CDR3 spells CASSDQYYNEQFF. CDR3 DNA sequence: TGTGCCAGCAGCGACCAGTACTACAATGAGCAGTTCTTC.

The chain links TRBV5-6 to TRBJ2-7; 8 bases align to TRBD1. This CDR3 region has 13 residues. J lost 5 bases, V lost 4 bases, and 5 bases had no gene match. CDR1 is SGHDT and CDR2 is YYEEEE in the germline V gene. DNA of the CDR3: TGTGCCAGCAGCCTACAGGGGGGCCACGAGCAGTACTTC. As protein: CASSLQGGHEQYF.

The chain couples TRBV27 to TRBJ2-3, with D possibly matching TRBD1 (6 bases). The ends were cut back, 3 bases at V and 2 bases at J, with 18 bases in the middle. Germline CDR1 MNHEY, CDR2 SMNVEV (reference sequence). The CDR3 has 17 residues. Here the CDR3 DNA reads TGTGCCAGCAGTTTCTCCCAGGGGACAACCCTCACAGATACGCAGTATTTT. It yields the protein CASSFSQGTTLTDTQYF.

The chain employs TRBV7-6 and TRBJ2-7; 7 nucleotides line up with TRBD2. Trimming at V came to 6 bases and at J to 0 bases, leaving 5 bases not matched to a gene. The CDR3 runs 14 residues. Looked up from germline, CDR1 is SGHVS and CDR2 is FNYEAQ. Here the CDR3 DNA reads TGTGCCAGCAGGATCGGACTAGGCTCCTACGAGCAGTACTTC. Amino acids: CASRIGLGSYEQYF. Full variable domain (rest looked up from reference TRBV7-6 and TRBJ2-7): GAGVSQSPRYKVTKRGQDVALRCDPISGHVSLYWYRQALGQGPEFLTYFNYEAQQDKSGLPNDRFSAERPEGSISTLTIQRTEQRDSAMYRCASRIGLGSYEQYFGPGTRLTVT.

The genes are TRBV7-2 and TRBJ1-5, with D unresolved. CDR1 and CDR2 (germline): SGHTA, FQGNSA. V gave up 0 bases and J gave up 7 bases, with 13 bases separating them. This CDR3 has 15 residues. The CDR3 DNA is TGTGCCAGCAGCTTAGCGTTGGGCCCCGGCCAGCCCCAGCATTTT. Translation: CASSLALGPGQPQHF.

This CDR3 reads CASSGRLAGDNEQFF. CDR3 coding DNA: TGTGCCAGCAGTGGGCGACTAGCGGGAGACAATGAGCAGTTCTTC. This rearrangement joins TRBV25-1 to TRBJ2-1; TRBD2 matches at 12 bases. The germline V gene encodes CDR1 MGHDK and CDR2 SYGVNS. Losses at the gene ends were 4 bases for V and 5 bases for J; bases not matched to a gene: 3. The CDR3 length is 15 residues.

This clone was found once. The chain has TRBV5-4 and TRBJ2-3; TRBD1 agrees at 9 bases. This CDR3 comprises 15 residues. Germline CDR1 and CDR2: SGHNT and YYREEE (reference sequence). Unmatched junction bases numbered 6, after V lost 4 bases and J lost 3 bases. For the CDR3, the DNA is TGTGCCAGCAGCACACCGGGACAGGGAACAGATACGCAGTATTTT. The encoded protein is CASSTPGQGTDTQYF.

This chain's CDR3 is CASGDRDSDTQYF. The CDR3 DNA sequence: TGTGCCAGCGGAGACAGGGACTCAGATACGCAGTATTTT. The chain is built from TRBV9 and TRBJ2-3, with D maybe TRBD1 (7 bases). The CDR3 is 13 amino acids. Germline V gene sequence: CDR1 SGDLS, CDR2 YYNGEE. Trimming took 7 bases from V and 4 from J, leaving 13 bases between them. The whole variable domain, remainder taken from reference TRBV9 and TRBJ2-3, is DSGVTQTPKHLITATGQRVTLRCSPRSGDLSVYWYQQSLDQGLQFLIQYYNGEERAKGNILERFSAQQFPDLHSELNLSSLELGDSALYFCASGDRDSDTQYFGPGTRLTVL.

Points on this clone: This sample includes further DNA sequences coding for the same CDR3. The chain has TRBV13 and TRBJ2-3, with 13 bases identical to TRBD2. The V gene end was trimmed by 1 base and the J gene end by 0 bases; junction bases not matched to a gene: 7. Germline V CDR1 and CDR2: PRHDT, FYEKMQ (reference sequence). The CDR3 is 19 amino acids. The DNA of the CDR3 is TGTGCCAGCAGCTTAGACTTACCGGGACTAGCGGGAAGCACAGATACGCAGTATTTT. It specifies CASSLDLPGLAGSTDTQYF.

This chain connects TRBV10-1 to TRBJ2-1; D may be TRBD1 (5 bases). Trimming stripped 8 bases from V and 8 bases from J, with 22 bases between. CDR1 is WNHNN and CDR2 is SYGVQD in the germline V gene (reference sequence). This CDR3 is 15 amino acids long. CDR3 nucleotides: TGCGCCAGCTCGCCCAGTCGTGGGGCCCCTGATGAGCAGTTCTTC. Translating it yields CASSPSRGAPDEQFF.

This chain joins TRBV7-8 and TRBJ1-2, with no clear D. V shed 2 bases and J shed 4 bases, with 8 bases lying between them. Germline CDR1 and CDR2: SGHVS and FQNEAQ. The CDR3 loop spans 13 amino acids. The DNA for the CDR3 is TGTGCCAGCAGCTTACTACAGACCTATGGCTACACCTTC. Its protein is CASSLLQTYGYTF.

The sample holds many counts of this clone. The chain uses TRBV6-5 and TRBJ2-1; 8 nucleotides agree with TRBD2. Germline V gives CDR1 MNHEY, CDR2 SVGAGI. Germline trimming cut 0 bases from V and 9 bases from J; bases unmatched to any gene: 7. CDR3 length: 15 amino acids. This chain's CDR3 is CASSYSLAGRGEQFF. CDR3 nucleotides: TGTGCCAGCAGTTACTCCCTAGCGGGTCGTGGTGAGCAGTTCTTC.

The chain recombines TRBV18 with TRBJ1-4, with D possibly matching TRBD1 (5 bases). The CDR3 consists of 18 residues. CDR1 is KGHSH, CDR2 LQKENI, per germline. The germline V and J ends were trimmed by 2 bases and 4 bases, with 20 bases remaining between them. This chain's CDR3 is CASSPGLGGPLLNEKLFF. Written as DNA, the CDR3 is TGTGCCAGCTCACCAGGGCTCGGGGGACCTCTGCTTAATGAAAAACTGTTTTTT.

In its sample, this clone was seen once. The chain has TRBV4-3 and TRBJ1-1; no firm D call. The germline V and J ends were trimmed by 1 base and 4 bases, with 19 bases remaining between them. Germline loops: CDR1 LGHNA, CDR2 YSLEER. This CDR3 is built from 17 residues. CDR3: CASSQVSTPSWSTEAFF. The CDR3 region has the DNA TGCGCCAGCAGCCAAGTAAGTACACCCTCCTGGAGCACTGAAGCTTTCTTT.

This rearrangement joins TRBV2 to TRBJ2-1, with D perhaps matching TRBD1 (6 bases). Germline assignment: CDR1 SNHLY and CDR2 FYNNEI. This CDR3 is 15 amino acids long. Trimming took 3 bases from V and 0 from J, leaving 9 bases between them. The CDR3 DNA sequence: TGTGCCAGCAGTGATGCAGGGGACTCCTACAATGAGCAGTTCTTC. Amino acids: CASSDAGDSYNEQFF. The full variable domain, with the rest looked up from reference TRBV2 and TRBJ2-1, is EPEVTQTPSHQVTQMGQEVILRCVPISNHLYFYWYRQILGQKVEFLVSFYNNEISEKSEIFDDQFSVERPDGSNFTLKIRSTKLEDSAMYFCASSDAGDSYNEQFFGPGTRLTVL.

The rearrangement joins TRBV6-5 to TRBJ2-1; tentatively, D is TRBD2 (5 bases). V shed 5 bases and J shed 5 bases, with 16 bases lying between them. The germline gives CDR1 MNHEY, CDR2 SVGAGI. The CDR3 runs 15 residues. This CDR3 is CASSQTRGNHNEQFF. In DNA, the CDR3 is TGTGCCAGCAGTCAGACCCGAGGGAACCACAATGAGCAGTTCTTC.